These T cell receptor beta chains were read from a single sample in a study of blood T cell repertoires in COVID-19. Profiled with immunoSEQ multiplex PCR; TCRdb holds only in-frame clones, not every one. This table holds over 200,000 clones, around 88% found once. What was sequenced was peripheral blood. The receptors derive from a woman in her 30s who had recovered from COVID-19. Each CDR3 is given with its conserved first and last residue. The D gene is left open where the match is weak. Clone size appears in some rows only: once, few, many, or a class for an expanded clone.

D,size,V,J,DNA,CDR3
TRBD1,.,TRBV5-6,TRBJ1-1,TGTGCCAGCAGCGATCCGGGACAGGGGGCGGGCACTGAAGCTTTCTTT,CASSDPGQGAGTEAFF
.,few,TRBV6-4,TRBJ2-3,TGTGCCAGCAGTCTACAGGGTGAGGGCACAGATACGCAGTATTTT,CASSLQGEGTDTQYF
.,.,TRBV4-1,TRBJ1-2,TGCGCCAGCAGCCAAGACGAGGGCAGGGGAGATGGCTACACCTTC,CASSQDEGRGDGYTF
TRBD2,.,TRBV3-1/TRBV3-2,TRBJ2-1,TGTGCCAGCAGCCAACTTAGCGGGGGGGGAAATGAGCAGTTCTTC,CASSQLSGGGNEQFF
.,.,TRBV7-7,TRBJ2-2,TGTGCCAGCAGCTCCAAGCCGGGGGACACCGGGGAGCTGTTTTTT,CASSSKPGDTGELFF
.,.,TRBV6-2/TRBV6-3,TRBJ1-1,TGTGCCAGCAGCCCTACAAGGTGGGGAGCAAACACTGAAGCTTTCTTT,CASSPTRWGANTEAFF
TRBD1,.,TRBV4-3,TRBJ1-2,TGCGCCAGCAGCCAAGGACAGGGCGGGACGGTACCTTTCTATGGCTACACCTTC,CASSQGQGGTVPFYGYTF
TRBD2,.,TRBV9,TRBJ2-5,TGTGCCAGCAGCGTAGGGTTGCCGGGGGGGGTTGAGACCCAGTACTTC,CASSVGLPGGVETQYF
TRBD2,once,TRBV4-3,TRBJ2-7,TGCGCCAGCAGCGTCGGGACTAGTGGGTGGGAAGAGCAGTACTTC,CASSVGTSGWEEQYF
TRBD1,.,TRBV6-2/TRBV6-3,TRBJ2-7,TGTGCCAGCAGTTACTCGGTCCGGGACAGGGGCGACGAGCAGTACTTC,CASSYSVRDRGDEQYF
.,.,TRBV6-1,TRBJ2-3,TGTGCCAGCAGTGAAGCGCTTCGAGGACTGCTATCTAGCACAGATACGCAGTATTTT,CASSEALRGLLSSTDTQYF
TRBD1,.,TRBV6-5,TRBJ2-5,TGTGCCAGCAGTTGGGGGACAGGGTCAGAGACCCAGTACTTC,CASSWGTGSETQYF
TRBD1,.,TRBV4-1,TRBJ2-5,TGCGCCAGCAGCCAAGACGACAGGGGGACGGGAGAGGTAGAGACCCAGTACTTC,CASSQDDRGTGEVETQYF
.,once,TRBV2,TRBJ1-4,TGTGCCAGCAGTGAAAACGGTCCAGGGGTTAAAGAAAAACTGTTTTTT,CASSENGPGVKEKLFF
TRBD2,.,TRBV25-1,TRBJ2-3,TGTGCCAGCAAGCTGGGAGGGGCGAGCACAGATACGCAGTATTTT,CASKLGGASTDTQYF
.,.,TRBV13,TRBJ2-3,TGTGCCAGCAGCTATAGCGGAGGGAACACAGATACGCAGTATTTT,CASSYSGGNTDTQYF
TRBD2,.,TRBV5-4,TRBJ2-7,TGTGCCAGCAGCCCGGGGGGACTAGCGCGGGAGCAGTACTTC,CASSPGGLAREQYF
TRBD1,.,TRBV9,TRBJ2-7,TGTGCCAGCAGCCCAGGGACAGGTCCCTACGAGCAGTACTTC,CASSPGTGPYEQYF
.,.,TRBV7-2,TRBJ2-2,TGTGCCAGCAGCCCTTGGACTATCTCAGGGTCCGGGGAGCTGTTTTTT,CASSPWTISGSGELFF
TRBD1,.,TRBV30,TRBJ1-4,TGTGCCTGGGAACCGGGACAGGGCAACGAAAAACTGTTTTTT,CAWEPGQGNEKLFF
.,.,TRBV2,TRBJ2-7,TGTGCCAGCAGAACTGAATCCTACGAGCAGTACTTC,CASRTESYEQYF
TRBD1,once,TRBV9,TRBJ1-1,TGTGCCAGCAGCGTAGTACAGGGGGCAGGCGAAGCTTTCTTT,CASSVVQGAGEAFF
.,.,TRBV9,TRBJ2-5,TGTGCCAGCAGCGTAGGCTTAGGAGAAGAGACCCAGTACTTC,CASSVGLGEETQYF
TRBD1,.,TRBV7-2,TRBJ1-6,TGTGCCAGCAGCTTAGGGACAGGGGGCGCTGATAATTCACCCCTCCACTTT,CASSLGTGGADNSPLHF
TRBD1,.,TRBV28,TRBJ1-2,TGTGCCAGCACCCTCGGGAGGGGGCAGGGTGGCTACACCTTC,CASTLGRGQGGYTF